Presented here are 27 T cell receptor beta chains from one specimen sequenced in a study of T cell repertoires in cytomegalovirus infection. TCRdb reanalysed the reads using MiXCR and keeps one entry per CDR3 protein. The sample lists about 160,000 distinct CDR3 sequences; 15% to 20% were seen once. The sample comprised CD8+ T cells from PBMCs. The receptors were sampled from a human donor in good health (CMV status not recorded). Some clones in this sample may be carry-over from other donors' samples.

This clonotype was counted a few times. V is TRBV12-3 or TRBV12-4 and J is TRBJ2-1; 12 nucleotides match TRBD2. V lost 6 bases to trimming and J lost 3 bases; unmatched junction nucleotides: 6. This CDR3 spans 16 amino acids. CDR3 region: CASSPPGLAGYNEQFF. CDR3 nucleotide sequence: TGTGCCAGCAGCCCACCGGGACTAGCGGGCTACAATGAGCAGTTCTTC.

This clonotype was recorded at least ten times. V gene TRBV7-2 combines with J gene TRBJ1-4, with D unclear. This CDR3 comprises 13 residues. V lost 5 bases to trimming and J lost 3 bases, with 7 bases between them. Germline values: CDR1 SGHTA, CDR2 FQGNSA. In DNA, the CDR3 is TGTGCCAGCAGCCCCGGTCCTAATGAAAAACTGTTTTTT. Residues: CASSPGPNEKLFF.

This chain connects TRBV11-1 to TRBJ2-7; D is unclear. V was pared by 3 bases and J by 6 bases, with 9 bases between. The CDR3 extends over 12 amino acids. The germline V gene has CDR1 SGHAT and CDR2 FQDESV (reference sequence). DNA for the CDR3: TGTGCCAGCAGCTTTCAGGAGTCCGAGCAGTACTTC. It is translated as CASSFQESEQYF.

This chain connects TRBV7-9 to TRBJ2-5; D may be TRBD2 (6 bases). The CDR3 sequence is 14 residues long. V dropped 3 bases and J dropped 4 bases, with 12 bases sitting between them. Germline V gene data show CDR1 as SEHNR and CDR2 as FQNEAQ (reference sequence). The CDR3 is CASSFPGRPETQYF. Written as DNA, the CDR3 is TGTGCCAGCAGCTTTCCCGGGAGACCAGAGACCCAGTACTTC.

In this sample, this clonotype turned up many times. The chain links TRBV27 to TRBJ1-2; 7 bases align to TRBD1. The J segment lost 2 bases and the V segment lost 0 bases, leaving 3 bases of the junction unmatched. The length of the CDR3 is 15 residues. CDR1 and CDR2 (germline): MNHEY, SMNVEV (reference sequence). Here the CDR3 DNA reads TGTGCCAGCAGTTTATCCGGGACAGCGAACTATGGCTACACCTTC. The encoded protein is CASSLSGTANYGYTF.

The genes are TRBV7-2 and TRBJ2-3; 8 bases match TRBD1. Trimming at V came to 5 bases and at J to 2 bases, leaving 6 bases not matched to a gene. Germline V gene sequence: CDR1 SGHTA, CDR2 FQGNSA. This CDR3 comprises 15 residues. The CDR3 coding sequence is TGTGCCAGCAGCGAGCAGGGGGCGAACACAGATACGCAGTATTTT. Protein: CASSEQGANTDTQYF.

This clonotype was seen a few times. This sequence joins TRBV2 and TRBJ2-3; 12 nucleotides agree with TRBD2. This CDR3 comprises 14 residues. Germline V gene lookup returns CDR1 SNHLY and CDR2 FYNNEI. Trimming took 8 bases from V and 4 from J; bases not matched to a gene: 4. The CDR3 region has the DNA TGTGCCAGCGCCCCTAGCGGGAGGGCAGATACGCAGTATTTT. It yields the protein CASAPSGRADTQYF.

The chain links TRBV11-2 to TRBJ1-1, with D maybe TRBD1 (6 bases). This CDR3 comprises 14 residues. Looked up from germline, CDR1 is SGHAT and CDR2 is FQNNGV. V gave up 6 bases and J gave up 1 base, with 12 bases separating them. In DNA, the CDR3 is TGTGCCAGCAGTCCGGGACATAAGAACACTGAAGCTTTCTTT. Protein product: CASSPGHKNTEAFF. The whole variable domain, remainder taken from reference TRBV11-2 and TRBJ1-1, is EAGVAQSPRYKIIEKRQSVAFWCNPISGHATLYWYQQILGQGPKLLIQFQNNGVVDDSQLPKDRFSAERLKGVDSTLKIQPAKLEDSAVYLCASSPGHKNTEAFFGQGTRLTVV.

The chain recombines TRBV12-5 with TRBJ2-3; 8 bases are shared with TRBD1. Germline V gene lookup returns CDR1 LGHNT and CDR2 FRNRAP. V was clipped by 6 bases and J by 0 bases; unmatched bases: 5. The CDR3 sequence is 15 residues long. The CDR3 sequence: CASGLDRGSTDTQYF. The CDR3 DNA reads as TGTGCTAGTGGCCTCGACAGGGGTAGCACAGATACGCAGTATTTT.

This clonotype was seen many times. The CDR3 reads CASSLPRGGGGSEQFF. CDR3 in DNA: TGTGCCAGCAGCTTACCCCGGGGGGGCGGGGGTTCTGAGCAGTTCTTC. The chain combines TRBV7-2 with TRBJ2-1; the match to TRBD2 covers 8 bases. CDR3 length equals 16 residues. J gave up 9 bases and V 2 bases, and 12 bases lay outside the gene matches. Germline values: CDR1 SGHTA, CDR2 FQGNSA.

This clonotype has a handful of counts. The rearrangement joins TRBV11-2 to TRBJ2-5, with a weak D call TRBD2 (7 bases). The germline V gene has CDR1 SGHAT and CDR2 FQNNGV. With 1 base removed from V and 2 bases from J, the gap between germline ends came to 14 bases. The CDR3 has 16 amino acids. As DNA, the CDR3 is TGTGCCAGCAGCTTAGCGGGGGGCCCTACTCAAGAGACCCAGTACTTC. Protein: CASSLAGGPTQETQYF.

This chain joins TRBV5-5 and TRBJ2-3; D is perhaps TRBD2 (5 bases). V was pared by 3 bases and J by 4 bases, with 9 bases between. Looked up from germline, CDR1 is SGHKS and CDR2 is YYEKEE (reference sequence). The CDR3 runs to 13 residues. This CDR3 reads CASSSLRADTQYF. In nucleotides, the CDR3 is TGTGCCAGCAGCTCCCTGCGGGCAGATACGCAGTATTTT. Full variable domain (rest looked up from reference TRBV5-5 and TRBJ2-3): DAGVTQSPTHLIKTRGQQVTLRCSPISGHKSVSWYQQVLGQGPQFIFQYYEKEERGRGNFPDRFSARQFPNYSSELNVNALLLGDSALYLCASSSLRADTQYFGPGTRLTVL.

The chain combines TRBV20-1 with TRBJ2-3; 11 bases are a match to TRBD2. The CDR3 has 19 amino acids. Germline V gene lookup returns CDR1 DFQATT and CDR2 SNEGSKA (reference sequence). J lost 0 bases, V lost 6 bases, and 17 bases had no gene match. The CDR3 coding sequence is TGCAGTGCAGATACAGGGGGCGAGACTAGCGGGACTAGCACAGATACGCAGTATTTT. Amino acids: CSADTGGETSGTSTDTQYF.

In its sample, this clonotype was seen many times. The rearrangement links TRBV20-1 to TRBJ1-5, with TRBD1 matching over 7 bases. CDR1 is DFQATT and CDR2 is SNEGSKA in the germline V gene (reference sequence). V lost 0 bases and J lost 3; bases outside the gene matches: 5. The CDR3 runs 15 residues. CDR3 amino acids: CSARDPRGDNQPQHF. As DNA, the CDR3 is TGCAGTGCTAGAGATCCCAGGGGGGACAATCAGCCCCAGCATTTT.

This clonotype came up a few times. The chain couples TRBV11-2 to TRBJ2-7; the match to TRBD2 covers 13 bases. This CDR3 comprises 14 residues. V gave up 8 bases and J gave up 7 bases; unmatched junction bases: 8. From germline, CDR1 is SGHAT and CDR2 FQNNGV. CDR3 DNA sequence: TGTGCCAGCTCCCGGACTAGCGGGAGTGGTGAGCAGTACTTC. Amino acid sequence: CASSRTSGSGEQYF.

This clonotype was recorded at least ten times. J is TRBJ2-1 and V is TRBV6-6; TRBD1 is a possible D gene (6 bases). This CDR3 region has 19 residues. The germline V gene has CDR1 MNHNY and CDR2 SVGAGI (reference sequence). V was pared by 2 bases and J by 0 bases, with 20 bases between. CDR3 nucleotides: TGTGCCAGCAGTTACGGGGGCATGAGCGCGATCGACTCCTACAATGAGCAGTTCTTC. Its translation: CASSYGGMSAIDSYNEQFF.

Concerning this clonotype itself: At one of its ends the junction is not consistent with the germline gene, which may arise from a read error. The rearrangement uses TRBV11-2 and TRBJ2-2; D is possibly TRBD2 (5 bases). This CDR3 is built from 17 residues. The germline CDR1 and CDR2 sequences are SGHAT and FQNNGV. CDR3: CASSLDELVPNTGELFF. The CDR3 bases are TGTGCCAGCAGCCTAGACGAACTAGTACCGAACACCGGGGAGCTGTTTTTT.

The rearrangement links TRBV6-1 to TRBJ2-7; 8 bases are a match to TRBD2. This CDR3 spans 14 amino acids. V gave up 6 bases and J gave up 5 bases; unmatched junction bases: 9. The germline gives CDR1 MNHNS, CDR2 SASEGT. CDR3 sequence: CASSMGLDPHEQYF. The CDR3 DNA is TGTGCCAGCAGCATGGGACTAGATCCCCACGAGCAGTACTTC.

There are many counts of this clonotype. The J gene is TRBJ2-5, the V gene TRBV7-2, with TRBD2 identical over 9 bases. J was trimmed by 5 bases and V by 3 bases; bases with no gene match: 7. The CDR3 sequence is 15 residues long. In germline, CDR1 is SGHTA, CDR2 FQGNSA. The CDR3 DNA follows: TGTGCCAGCAGCTTCGGGACTAGCTTTATCGAGACCCAGTACTTC. It encodes CASSFGTSFIETQYF.

The V and J genes are TRBV7-2 and TRBJ2-2; no firm D call. This CDR3 comprises 12 residues. Trimming stripped 7 bases from V and 3 bases from J, with 6 bases between. Germline V gene sequence: CDR1 SGHTA, CDR2 FQGNSA. CDR3: CASTYYTGELFF. DNA for the CDR3: TGTGCCAGCACTTATTACACCGGGGAGCTGTTTTTT. Looking up the rest from reference TRBV7-2 and TRBJ2-2 gives the full variable domain: GAGVSQSPSNKVTEKGKDVELRCDPISGHTALYWYRQSLGQGLEFLIYFQGNSAPDKSGLPSDRFSAERTGGSVSTLTIQRTQQEDSAVYLCASTYYTGELFFGEGSRLTVL.

This clonotype was counted between two and nine times. The gene calls are TRBV6-2 or TRBV6-3 and TRBJ1-2; possible D gene TRBD1, 6 bases. Deletions cut 7 bases from V and 4 bases from J, with 16 bases between. Germline V gene data show CDR1 as MNHEY and CDR2 as SVGEGT. The CDR3 has 14 residues. The CDR3 region has the DNA TGTGCCAGCACCAGGGACATCACGGGCTATGGCTACACCTTC. Translation gives CASTRDITGYGYTF.

The V call is TRBV4-3, the J call TRBJ2-2, with D possibly being TRBD1 (7 bases). Deletions cut 0 bases from V and 5 bases from J, with 13 bases between. The CDR3 extends over 16 amino acids. The germline V gene encodes CDR1 LGHNA and CDR2 YSLEER. The CDR3 here is CASSQDAGGWTGELFF. The CDR3 coding sequence is TGCGCCAGCAGCCAAGATGCAGGGGGGTGGACCGGGGAGCTGTTTTTT.

A few counts support this clonotype. V gene TRBV12-3 or TRBV12-4 combines with J gene TRBJ2-3; D gene ambiguous. Trimming shortened V by 1 base and J by 10 bases, and 15 bases separated the two germline ends. The CDR3 is 14 amino acids. CDR3 bases: TGTGCCAGCAGTTTAGGCTCCGTGGCTACTGCGCAGTATTTT. This encodes CASSLGSVATAQYF.

This clonotype was recorded at least ten times. The V call is TRBV11-2, the J call TRBJ2-7; the match to TRBD1 covers 9 bases. The ends lost 4 bases at V and 3 bases at J; junction bases unmatched: 7. The CDR3 is 15 residues long. CDR1 SGHAT and CDR2 FQNNGV come from the germline V gene. CDR3 protein: CASSWGSGQGYEQYF. DNA of the CDR3: TGTGCCAGCAGCTGGGGATCGGGACAGGGCTACGAGCAGTACTTC.

This clonotype appeared a few times. CDR3 DNA: TGTGCCAGCTGTATCGTCGGGGGGGCCGATAAGACCCAGTACTTC. It yields the protein CASCIVGGADKTQYF. This sequence joins TRBV12-3 or TRBV12-4 and TRBJ2-5; the match to TRBD2 covers 8 bases. CDR3 length equals 15 residues. J gave up 6 bases and V 8 bases, and 14 bases lay outside the gene matches.

This clonotype is medium-sized (0.01 to 0.1%). V is TRBV5-4 and J is TRBJ2-5; D unclear. The CDR3 has 11 residues. V dropped 1 base and J dropped 4 bases, with 2 bases sitting between them. Looked up from germline, CDR1 is SGHNT and CDR2 is YYREEE (reference sequence). This CDR3 reads CASSLLETQYF. The DNA of the CDR3 is TGTGCCAGCAGCTTGTTAGAGACCCAGTACTTC.

The J gene is TRBJ2-7, the V gene TRBV4-3; D tentatively fits TRBD1 or TRBD2 (5 bases each). This CDR3 is built from 15 residues. Trimming removed 4 bases at V and 2 bases at J, with 15 bases between. Germline loops: CDR1 LGHNA, CDR2 YSLEER. The CDR3 loop is CASSLSGTDTYEQYF. DNA for the CDR3: TGCGCCAGCAGCCTCTCCGGGACGGACACCTACGAGCAGTACTTC.